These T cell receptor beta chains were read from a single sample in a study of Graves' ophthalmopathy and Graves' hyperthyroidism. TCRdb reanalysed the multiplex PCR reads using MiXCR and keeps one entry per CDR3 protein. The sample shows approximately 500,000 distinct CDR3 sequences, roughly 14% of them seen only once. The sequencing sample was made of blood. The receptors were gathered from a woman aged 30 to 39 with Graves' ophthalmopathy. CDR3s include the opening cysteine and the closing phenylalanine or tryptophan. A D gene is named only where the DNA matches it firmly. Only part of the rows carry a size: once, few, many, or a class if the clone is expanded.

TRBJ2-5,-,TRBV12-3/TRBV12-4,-,TGTGCCAGCAGTTTCAGACGGTCCAACCAAGAGACCCAGTACTTC,CASSFRRSNQETQYF
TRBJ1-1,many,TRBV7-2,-,TGTGCCAGCAGCTTTGGAGTGACCACTGAAGCTTTCTTT,CASSFGVTTEAFF
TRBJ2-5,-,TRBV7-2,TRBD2,TGTGCCAGCAGCTTTGGTTTGCGGGAGGCCCAGTACTTC,CASSFGLREAQYF
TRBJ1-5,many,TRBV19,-,TGTGCCAGTACCCGGACGTCCAATCAGCCCCAGCATTTT,CASTRTSNQPQHF
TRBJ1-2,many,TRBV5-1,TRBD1,TGCGCCAGCAGCGCCAACCCTGGGACAGGGAATGGCTACACCTTC,CASSANPGTGNGYTF
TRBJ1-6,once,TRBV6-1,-,TGTGCCAGCAGGCGAGGGTATAATTCACCCCTCCACTTT,CASRRGYNSPLHF
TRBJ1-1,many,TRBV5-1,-,TGCGCCAGCAGCTTGGGGTTCATGAACACTGAAGCTTTCTTT,CASSLGFMNTEAFF
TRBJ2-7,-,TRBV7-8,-,TGTGCCAGCAGCAAGCTACTAGCCGCGAGCTCCTACGAGCAGTACTTC,CASSKLLAASSYEQYF
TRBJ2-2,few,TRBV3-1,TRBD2,TGTGCCAGCAGCCCTAGCGGGAGGAAGACCGGGGAGCTGTTTTTT,CASSPSGRKTGELFF
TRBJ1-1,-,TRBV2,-,TGTGCCAGCAGGGGAACAACAGGGTACACTGAAGCTTTCTTT,CASRGTTGYTEAFF
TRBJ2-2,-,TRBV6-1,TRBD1,TGTGCCAGCGGTGTCTGGACAGGGGGCGGCGGGGAGCTGTTTTTT,CASGVWTGGGGELFF
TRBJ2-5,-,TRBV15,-,TGTGCCACCAGCAGAGATCAGGACAGCGGGACCCAGTACTTC,CATSRDQDSGTQYF
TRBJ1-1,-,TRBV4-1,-,TGCGCCAGCAGCCAATTTGAGGCCGCTGAAGCTTTCTTT,CASSQFEAAEAFF
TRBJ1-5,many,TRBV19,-,TGTGCCAGTAGTACTACAGTATATAGCAATCAGCCCCAGCATTTT,CASSTTVYSNQPQHF
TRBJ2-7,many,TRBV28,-,TGTGCCAGCAGTTTACCCCCCACAACTCACTCCTACGAGCAGTACTTC,CASSLPPTTHSYEQYF
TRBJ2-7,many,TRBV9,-,TGTGCCAGCAGCCCCAGCAGTCACAAGAACTACGAGCAGTACTTC,CASSPSSHKNYEQYF
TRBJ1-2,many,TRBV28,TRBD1,TGTGCCAGCAGTTGGGGGACAGATTATAACTATGGCTACACCTTC,CASSWGTDYNYGYTF
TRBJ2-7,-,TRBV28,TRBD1,TGTGCCAGCAGTTTCACGACAGGGGCCTACGAGCAGTACTTC,CASSFTTGAYEQYF
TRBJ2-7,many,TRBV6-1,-,TGTGCCAGCAGTGACGGGTGGGAGTACTTC,CASSDGWEYF
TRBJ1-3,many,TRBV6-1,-,TGTGCCAGCAGCCGAAAAACAGCGTACTCTGGAAACACCATATATTTT,CASSRKTAYSGNTIYF
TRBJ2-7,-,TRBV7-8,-,TGTGCCAGCAGCCTAACTCCGGTCTACGAGCAGTACTTC,CASSLTPVYEQYF
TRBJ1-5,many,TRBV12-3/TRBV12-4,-,TGTGCCAGCAGTCTTATCGGAGGTCAGCCCCAGCATTTT,CASSLIGGQPQHF
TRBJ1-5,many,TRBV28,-,TGTGCCAGCAGTGTTTGGTCAGGAGACAATCAGCCCCAGCATTTT,CASSVWSGDNQPQHF